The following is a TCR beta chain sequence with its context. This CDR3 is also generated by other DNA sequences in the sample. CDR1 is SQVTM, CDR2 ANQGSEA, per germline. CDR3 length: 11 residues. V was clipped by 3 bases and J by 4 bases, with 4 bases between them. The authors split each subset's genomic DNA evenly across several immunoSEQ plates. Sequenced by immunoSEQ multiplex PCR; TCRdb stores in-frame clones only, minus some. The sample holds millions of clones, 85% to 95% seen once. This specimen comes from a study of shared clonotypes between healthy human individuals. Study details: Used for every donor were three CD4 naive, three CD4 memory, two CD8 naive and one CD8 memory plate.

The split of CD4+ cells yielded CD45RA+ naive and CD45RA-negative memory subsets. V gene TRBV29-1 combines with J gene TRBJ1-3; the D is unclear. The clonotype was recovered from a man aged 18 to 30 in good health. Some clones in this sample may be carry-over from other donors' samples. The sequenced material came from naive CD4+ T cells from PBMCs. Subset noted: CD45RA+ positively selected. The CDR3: CSVDKGNTIYF. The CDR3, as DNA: TGCAGCGTTGATAAGGGAAACACCATATATTTT.